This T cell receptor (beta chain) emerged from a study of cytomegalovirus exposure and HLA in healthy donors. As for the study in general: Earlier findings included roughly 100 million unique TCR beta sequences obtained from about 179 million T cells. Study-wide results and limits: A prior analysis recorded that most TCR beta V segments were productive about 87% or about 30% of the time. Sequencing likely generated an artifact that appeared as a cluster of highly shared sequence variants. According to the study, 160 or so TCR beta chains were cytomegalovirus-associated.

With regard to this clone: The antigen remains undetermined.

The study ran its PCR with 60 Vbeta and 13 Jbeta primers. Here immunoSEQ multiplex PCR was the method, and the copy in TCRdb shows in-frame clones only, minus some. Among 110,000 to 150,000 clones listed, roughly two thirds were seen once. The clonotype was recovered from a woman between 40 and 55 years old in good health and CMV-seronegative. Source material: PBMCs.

CDR3 DNA sequence: TGCGCCAGCAGCTTCCTCGGGGGCGGGGGGGCCACAGATACGCAGTATTTT. Protein: CASSFLGGGGATDTQYF. The chain joins TRBV5-1 to TRBJ2-3, with 9 bases aligning to TRBD2. Germline lookup yields CDR1 SGHRS and CDR2 YFSETQ. With V trimmed by 2 bases and J by 2 bases, 9 bases remained unmatched. The CDR3 length is 17 residues.